This T cell receptor (beta chain) is drawn from a study of blood T cells in healthy people across ages. Sample-barcoded 5' priming and a J-beta primer mix drove a second PCR of roughly 7 to 11 cycles. TCRdb analysed the 5' RACE reads with MiXCR anew, one entry per CDR3 protein. This table holds fewer than 1,000,000 distinct CDR3 sequences, around 42% found once. The CDR3 runs 14 residues. V trimming: 5 bases; J trimming: 3 bases; junction bases outside the gene matches: 7. Germline V gene lookup returns CDR1 MNHEY and CDR2 SVGEGT. J is TRBJ2-7 and V is TRBV6-2 or TRBV6-3, with 7 bases aligning to TRBD2. The sequenced material came from blood. The receptor was isolated from a man aged 60 to 69 in good health. The CDR3 sequence is CASSPERDRYEQYF. The CDR3 DNA reads as TGTGCCAGCAGTCCAGAGCGGGACCGCTACGAGCAGTACTTC.